The present T cell receptor (beta chain) was sequenced within a study of breast tumors, draining lymph nodes, adjacent tissues. Points from the study as a whole: Compared with basal-like, luminal-like tumors shared significantly more repertoire with nontumor tissue. Compared with lymph nodes, tumors were less diverse; compared with nontumor tissue, more. Tumor T cell lymph node origin was a supported hypothesis, not proven.

As regards this clonotype: Its antigen is not known.

TCRdb passed the multiplex PCR reads through MiXCR, listing each CDR3 protein once. The sample includes about 180,000 distinct CDR3 sequences, around 33% of them seen just once. The lymph nodes were axillary draining lymph nodes from breast cancer patients. Per germline, CDR1 SGDLS and CDR2 YYNGEE. This CDR3 comprises 14 residues. Trimming left V 5 bases short and J 4 bases short, with 15 bases between. The TCR originated in a female donor with breast cancer. Some clones in this sample may be carry-over from other donors' samples. Sequencing input: axillary lymph node tissue. The chain combines TRBV9 with TRBJ1-2; D might be TRBD1 (6 bases). DNA for the CDR3: TGTGCCAGCAGTAGGGCGACAGGAAGCTATGGCTACACCTTC. Its protein product is CASSRATGSYGYTF.